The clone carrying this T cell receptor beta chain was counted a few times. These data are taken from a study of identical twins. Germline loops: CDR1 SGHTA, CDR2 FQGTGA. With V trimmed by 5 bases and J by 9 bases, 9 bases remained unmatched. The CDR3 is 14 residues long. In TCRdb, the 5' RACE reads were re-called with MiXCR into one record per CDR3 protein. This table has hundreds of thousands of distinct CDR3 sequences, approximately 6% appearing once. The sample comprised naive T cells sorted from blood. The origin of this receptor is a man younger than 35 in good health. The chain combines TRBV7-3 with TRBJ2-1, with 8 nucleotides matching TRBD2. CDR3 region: CASSPYVSGGEQFF. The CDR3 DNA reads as TGTGCCAGCAGCCCATACGTGAGCGGGGGTGAGCAGTTCTTC.